The source of this T cell receptor beta chain is a study of blood T cell repertoires in COVID-19. Across the whole study: COVID-19 samples from acute and convalescent phases originated in the United States, Italy and Spain. T cells, B-cell-depleted T cells, or PBMCs provided the cDNA or gDNA that served as material.

The CDR3 extends over 13 amino acids. The V end lost 2 bases, the J end lost 7 bases, and 8 bases lay between the germline ends. In germline, CDR1 is SGHTA, CDR2 FQGNSA. As processed by the authors: The authors estimated nucleated cell counts from reference gene primer amplification. TCRdb's copy holds only in-frame clones and misses some; the assay was immunoSEQ multiplex PCR. That table supplies the V and J calls and clone size; D and trimming were determined from the DNA. This sample has tens of thousands of clones; approximately 83% occur once, and the top ten carry roughly 30%. The sequence came from a man in his 70s with acute or convalescent COVID-19. The sample taken for sequencing was peripheral blood. V gene TRBV7-2 combines with J gene TRBJ1-4, with D hard to call. The CDR3 DNA is TGTGCCAGCAGCTTACATTCGAGTGAAAAACTGTTTTTT. Encoded protein: CASSLHSSEKLFF.